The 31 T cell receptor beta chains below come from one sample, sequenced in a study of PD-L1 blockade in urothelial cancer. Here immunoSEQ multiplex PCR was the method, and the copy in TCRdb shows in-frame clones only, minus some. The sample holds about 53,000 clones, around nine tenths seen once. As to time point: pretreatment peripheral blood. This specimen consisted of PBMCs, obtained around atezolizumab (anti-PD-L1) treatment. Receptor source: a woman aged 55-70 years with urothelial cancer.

DNA for the CDR3: TGTGCCAGCAGCCTGACAGGGCTGAGCACAGATACGCAGTATTTT. It yields the protein CASSLTGLSTDTQYF. The genes are TRBV7-2 and TRBJ2-3, with 7 bases aligning to TRBD1. The CDR3 spans 15 residues. The V segment lost 5 bases and the J segment 0 bases; nucleotides outside the gene matches: 5. Germline assignment: CDR1 SGHTA and CDR2 FQGNSA.

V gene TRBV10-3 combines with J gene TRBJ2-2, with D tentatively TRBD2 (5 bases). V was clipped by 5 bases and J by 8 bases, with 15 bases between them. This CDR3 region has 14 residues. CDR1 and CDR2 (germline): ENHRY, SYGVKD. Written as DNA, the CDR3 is TGTGCCATCAGTCGCCGGGAACAGCTAGGGGAGCTGTTTTTT. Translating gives CAISRREQLGELFF.

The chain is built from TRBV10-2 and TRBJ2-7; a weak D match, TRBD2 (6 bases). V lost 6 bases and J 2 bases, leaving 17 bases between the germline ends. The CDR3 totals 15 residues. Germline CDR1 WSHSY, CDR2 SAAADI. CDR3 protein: CASRDFGGTTYEQYF. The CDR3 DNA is TGCGCCAGCAGAGACTTTGGGGGGACCACCTACGAGCAGTACTTC.

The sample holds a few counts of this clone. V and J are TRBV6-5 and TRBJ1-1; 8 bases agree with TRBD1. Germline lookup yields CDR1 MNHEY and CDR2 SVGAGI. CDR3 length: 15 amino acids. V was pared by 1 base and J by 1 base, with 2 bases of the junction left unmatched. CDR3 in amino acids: CASSYLGTGNTEAFF. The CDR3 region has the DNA TGTGCCAGCAGTTACTTAGGGACAGGGAACACTGAAGCTTTCTTT.

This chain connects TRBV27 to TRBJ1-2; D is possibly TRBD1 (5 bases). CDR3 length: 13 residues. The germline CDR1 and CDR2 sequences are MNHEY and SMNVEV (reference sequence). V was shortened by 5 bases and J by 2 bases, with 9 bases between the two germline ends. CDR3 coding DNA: TGTGCCAGCAGTCATCAGGGAAACTATGGCTACACCTTC. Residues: CASSHQGNYGYTF.

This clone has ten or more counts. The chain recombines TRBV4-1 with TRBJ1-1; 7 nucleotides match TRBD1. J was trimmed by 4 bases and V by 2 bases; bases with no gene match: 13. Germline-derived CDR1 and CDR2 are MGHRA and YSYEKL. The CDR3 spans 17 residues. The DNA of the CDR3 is TGCGCCAGCAGCCAATCTATCCTAACAGGGGTGGTCACTGAAGCTTTCTTT. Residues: CASSQSILTGVVTEAFF.

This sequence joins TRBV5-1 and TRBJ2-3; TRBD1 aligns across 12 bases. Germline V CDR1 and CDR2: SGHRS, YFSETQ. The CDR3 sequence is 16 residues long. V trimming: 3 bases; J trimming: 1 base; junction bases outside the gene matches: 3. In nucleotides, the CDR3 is TGCGCCAGCAGCTCCGGGACAGGGGGCGGCACAGATACGCAGTATTTT. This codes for CASSSGTGGGTDTQYF.

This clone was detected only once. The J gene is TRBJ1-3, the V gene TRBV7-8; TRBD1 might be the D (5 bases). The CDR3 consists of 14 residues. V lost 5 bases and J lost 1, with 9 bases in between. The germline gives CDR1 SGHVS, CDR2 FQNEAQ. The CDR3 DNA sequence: TGTGCCAGCAGCCCGACAGTATCTGGAAACACCATATATTTT. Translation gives CASSPTVSGNTIYF.

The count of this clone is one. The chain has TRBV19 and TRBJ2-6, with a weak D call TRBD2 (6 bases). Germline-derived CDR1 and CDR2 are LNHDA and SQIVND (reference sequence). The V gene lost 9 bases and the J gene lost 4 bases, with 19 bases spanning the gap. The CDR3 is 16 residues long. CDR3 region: CASWDGGYSGANVLTF. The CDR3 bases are TGTGCCAGCTGGGACGGAGGGTATTCGGGGGCCAACGTCCTGACTTTC. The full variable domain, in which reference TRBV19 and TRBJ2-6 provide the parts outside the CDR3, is DGGITQSPKYLFRKEGQNVTLSCEQNLNHDAMYWYRQDPGQGLRLIYYSQIVNDFQKGDIAEGYSVSREKKESFPLTVTSAQKNPTAFYLCASWDGGYSGANVLTFGAGSRLTVL.

The CDR3 nucleotides read TGCGCCAGCGGAGGACTTTACAATGAGCAGTTCTTC. This sequence encodes CASGGLYNEQFF. This sequence joins TRBV5-1 and TRBJ2-1; a weak D match, TRBD2 (5 bases). Germline V lookup: CDR1 SGHRS, CDR2 YFSETQ. Trimming stripped 7 bases from V and 4 bases from J, with 9 bases between. CDR3 size: 12 residues.

The CDR3 region is CASSQRTDSTGELFF. The CDR3 DNA is TGCGCCAGCAGCCAAAGGACAGACAGCACCGGGGAGCTGTTTTTT. The chain has TRBV4-3 and TRBJ2-2; D is possibly TRBD1 (6 bases). V lost 2 bases to trimming and J lost 4 bases, with 11 bases between them. Germline V gene sequence: CDR1 LGHNA, CDR2 YSLEER. CDR3 size: 15 residues.

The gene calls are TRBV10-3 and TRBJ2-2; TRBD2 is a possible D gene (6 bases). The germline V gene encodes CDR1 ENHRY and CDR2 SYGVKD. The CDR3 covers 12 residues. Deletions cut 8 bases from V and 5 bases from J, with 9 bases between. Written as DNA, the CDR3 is TGTGCCATCGGGGGGTTGACCGGGGAGCTGTTTTTT. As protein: CAIGGLTGELFF.

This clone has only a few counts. The CDR3 coding sequence is TGCGCCAGCAGCCAACCCGGGACAGGGGTTGTTGAGCAGTTCTTC. Encoded protein: CASSQPGTGVVEQFF. The chain joins TRBV4-3 to TRBJ2-1, with 10 positions matching TRBD1. This CDR3 has 15 residues. Germline CDR1 LGHNA, CDR2 YSLEER. The junction had 7 bases not matched to a gene; V was cut back by 2 bases and J by 9 bases.

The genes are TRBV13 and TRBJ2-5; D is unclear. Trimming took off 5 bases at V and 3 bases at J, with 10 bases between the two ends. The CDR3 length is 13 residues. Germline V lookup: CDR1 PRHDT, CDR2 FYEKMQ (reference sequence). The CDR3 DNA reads TGTGCCAGCAGCCTAGATTCAGAAGAGACCCAGTACTTC. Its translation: CASSLDSEETQYF.

The CDR3 DNA follows: TGTGCCAGCAGCTGGGGGACTACCTACGAGCAGTACTTC. This codes for CASSWGTTYEQYF. V gene TRBV11-2 combines with J gene TRBJ2-7; TRBD2 aligns across 7 bases. The CDR3 spans 13 residues. CDR1 and CDR2 from the germline V gene are SGHAT and FQNNGV. The V and J ends lost 4 bases and 2 bases, in that order; junction bases with no gene match: 2.

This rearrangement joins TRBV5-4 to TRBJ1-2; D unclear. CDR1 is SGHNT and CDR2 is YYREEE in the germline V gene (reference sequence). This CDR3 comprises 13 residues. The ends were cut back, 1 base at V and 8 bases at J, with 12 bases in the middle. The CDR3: CASSLRLEAGYTF. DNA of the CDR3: TGTGCCAGCAGCTTGAGGTTGGAGGCGGGCTACACCTTC.

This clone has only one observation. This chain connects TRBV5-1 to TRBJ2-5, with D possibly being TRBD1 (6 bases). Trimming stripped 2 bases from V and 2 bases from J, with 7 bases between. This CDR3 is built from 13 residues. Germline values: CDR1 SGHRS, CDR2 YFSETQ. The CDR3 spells CASSLGQQETQYF. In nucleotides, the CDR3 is TGCGCCAGCAGCTTAGGACAGCAAGAGACCCAGTACTTC.

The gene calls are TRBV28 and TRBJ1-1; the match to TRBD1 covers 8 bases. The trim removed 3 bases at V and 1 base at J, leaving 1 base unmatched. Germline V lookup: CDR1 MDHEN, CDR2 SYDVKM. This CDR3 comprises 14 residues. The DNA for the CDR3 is TGTGCCAGCAGTTTCAGGGGGCGGAACACTGAAGCTTTCTTT. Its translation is CASSFRGRNTEAFF.

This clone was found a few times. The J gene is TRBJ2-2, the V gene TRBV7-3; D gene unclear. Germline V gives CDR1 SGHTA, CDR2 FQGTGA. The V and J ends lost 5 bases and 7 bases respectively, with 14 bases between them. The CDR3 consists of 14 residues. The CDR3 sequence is CASSLSRPDGELFF. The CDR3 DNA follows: TGTGCCAGCAGCCTATCGAGGCCCGACGGGGAGCTGTTTTTT.

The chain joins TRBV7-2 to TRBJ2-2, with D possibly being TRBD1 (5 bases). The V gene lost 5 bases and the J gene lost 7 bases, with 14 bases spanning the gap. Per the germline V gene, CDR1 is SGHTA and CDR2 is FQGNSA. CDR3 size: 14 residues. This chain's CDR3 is CASSGLRVNGELFF. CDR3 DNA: TGTGCCAGCAGCGGCCTCAGGGTAAACGGGGAGCTGTTTTTT.

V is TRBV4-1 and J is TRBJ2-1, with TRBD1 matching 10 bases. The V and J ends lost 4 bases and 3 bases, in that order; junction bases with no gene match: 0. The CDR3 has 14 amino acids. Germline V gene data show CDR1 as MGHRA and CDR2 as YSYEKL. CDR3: CASSRTGGYNEQFF. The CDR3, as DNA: TGCGCCAGCAGCCGGACAGGGGGCTACAATGAGCAGTTCTTC.

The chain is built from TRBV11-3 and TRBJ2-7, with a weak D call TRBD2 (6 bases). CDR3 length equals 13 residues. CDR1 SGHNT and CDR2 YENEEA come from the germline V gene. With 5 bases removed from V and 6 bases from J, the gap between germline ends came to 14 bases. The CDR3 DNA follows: TGTGCCAGCAGCCCATCCACCGGGGGCGAGCAGTACTTC. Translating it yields CASSPSTGGEQYF. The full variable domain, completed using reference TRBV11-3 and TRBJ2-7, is EAGVVQSPRYKIIEKKQPVAFWCNPISGHNTLYWYLQNLGQGPELLIRYENEEAVDDSQLPKDRFSAERLKGVDSTLKIQPAELGDSAVYLCASSPSTGGEQYFGPGTRLTVT.

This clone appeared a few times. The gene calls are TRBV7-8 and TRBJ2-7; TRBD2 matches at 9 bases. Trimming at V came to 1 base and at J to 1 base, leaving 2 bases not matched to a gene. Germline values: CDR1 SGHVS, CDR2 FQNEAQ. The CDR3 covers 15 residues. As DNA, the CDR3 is TGTGCCAGCAGCTTAGAGAGCGGGGGGTCCTACGAGCAGTACTTC. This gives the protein CASSLESGGSYEQYF.

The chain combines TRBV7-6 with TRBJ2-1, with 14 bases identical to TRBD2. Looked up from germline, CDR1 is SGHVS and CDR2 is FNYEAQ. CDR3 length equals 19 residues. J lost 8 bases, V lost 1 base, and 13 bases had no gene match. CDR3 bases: TGTGCCAGCAGCTTAGAGTTAGCTGGGACTAGCGGGAGAATGGATGAGCAGTTCTTC. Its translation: CASSLELAGTSGRMDEQFF.

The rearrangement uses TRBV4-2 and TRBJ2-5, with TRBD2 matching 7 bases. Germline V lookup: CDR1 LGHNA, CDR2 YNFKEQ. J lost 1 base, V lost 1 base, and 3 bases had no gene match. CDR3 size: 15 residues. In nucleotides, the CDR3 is TGTGCCAGCAGCCAAGCGGGAGGTCCCCAAGAGACCCAGTACTTC. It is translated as CASSQAGGPQETQYF.

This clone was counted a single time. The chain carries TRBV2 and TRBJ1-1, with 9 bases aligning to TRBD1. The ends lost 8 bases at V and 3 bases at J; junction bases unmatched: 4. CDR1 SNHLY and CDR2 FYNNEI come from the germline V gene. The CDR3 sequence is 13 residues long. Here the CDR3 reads CASSRDRDTEAFF. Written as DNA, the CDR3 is TGTGCCAGCTCCCGGGACAGGGACACTGAAGCTTTCTTT.

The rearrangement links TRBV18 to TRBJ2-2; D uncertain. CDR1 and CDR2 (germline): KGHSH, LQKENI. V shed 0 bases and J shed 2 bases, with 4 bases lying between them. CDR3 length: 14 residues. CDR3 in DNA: TGTGCCAGCTCACCACCTCCTAACACCGGGGAGCTGTTTTTT. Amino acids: CASSPPPNTGELFF.

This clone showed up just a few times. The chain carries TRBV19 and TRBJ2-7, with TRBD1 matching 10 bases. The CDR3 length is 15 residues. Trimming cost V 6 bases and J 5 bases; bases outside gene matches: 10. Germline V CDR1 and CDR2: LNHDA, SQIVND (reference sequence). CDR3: CASRGTGATENEQYF. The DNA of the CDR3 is TGTGCCAGTAGAGGGACAGGGGCTACTGAGAACGAGCAGTACTTC.

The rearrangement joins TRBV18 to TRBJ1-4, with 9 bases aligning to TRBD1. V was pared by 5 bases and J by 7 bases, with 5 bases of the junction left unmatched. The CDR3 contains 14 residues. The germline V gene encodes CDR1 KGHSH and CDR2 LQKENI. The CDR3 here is CASSGQGNREKLFF. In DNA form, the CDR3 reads TGTGCCAGCTCAGGACAGGGGAATCGTGAAAAACTGTTTTTT.

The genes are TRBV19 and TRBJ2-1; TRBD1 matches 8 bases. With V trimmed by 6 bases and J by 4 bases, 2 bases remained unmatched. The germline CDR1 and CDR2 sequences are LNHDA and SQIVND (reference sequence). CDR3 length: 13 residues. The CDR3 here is CASRDRVYNEQFF. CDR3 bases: TGTGCCAGTAGGGACAGGGTATACAATGAGCAGTTCTTC.

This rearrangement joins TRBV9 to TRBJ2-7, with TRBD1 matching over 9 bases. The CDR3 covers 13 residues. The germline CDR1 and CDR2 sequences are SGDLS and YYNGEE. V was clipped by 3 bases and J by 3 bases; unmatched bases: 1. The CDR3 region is CASSGTGDYEQYF. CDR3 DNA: TGTGCCAGCAGCGGGACAGGGGACTACGAGCAGTACTTC.